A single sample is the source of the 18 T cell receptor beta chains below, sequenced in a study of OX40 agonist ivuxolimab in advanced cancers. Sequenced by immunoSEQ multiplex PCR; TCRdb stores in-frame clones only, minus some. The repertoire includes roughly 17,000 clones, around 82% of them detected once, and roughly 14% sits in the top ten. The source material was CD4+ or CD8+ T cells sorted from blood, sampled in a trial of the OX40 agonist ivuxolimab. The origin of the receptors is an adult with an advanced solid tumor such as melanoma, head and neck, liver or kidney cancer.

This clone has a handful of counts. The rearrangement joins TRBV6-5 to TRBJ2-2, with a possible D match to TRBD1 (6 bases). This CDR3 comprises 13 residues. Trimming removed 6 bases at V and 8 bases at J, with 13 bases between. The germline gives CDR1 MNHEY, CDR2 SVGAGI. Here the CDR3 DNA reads TGTGCCAGCAGACCCCGACAGGATGGGGAGCTGTTTTTT. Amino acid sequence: CASRPRQDGELFF.

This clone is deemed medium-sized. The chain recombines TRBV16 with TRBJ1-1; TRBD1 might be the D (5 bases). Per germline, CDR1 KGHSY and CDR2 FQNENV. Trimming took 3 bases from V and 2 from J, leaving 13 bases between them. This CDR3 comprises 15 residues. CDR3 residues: CASSHSGRGNTEAFF. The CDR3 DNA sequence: TGTGCCAGCAGCCACTCGGGACGTGGTAACACTGAAGCTTTCTTT.

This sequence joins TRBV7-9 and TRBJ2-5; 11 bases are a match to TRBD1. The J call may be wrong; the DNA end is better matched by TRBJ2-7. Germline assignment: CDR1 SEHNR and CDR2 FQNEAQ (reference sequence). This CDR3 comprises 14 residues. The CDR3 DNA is TGTGCCAGCAGAGGACAGGGGGCGATGAGCGAGCAGTACTTC. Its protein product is CASRGQGAMSEQYF.

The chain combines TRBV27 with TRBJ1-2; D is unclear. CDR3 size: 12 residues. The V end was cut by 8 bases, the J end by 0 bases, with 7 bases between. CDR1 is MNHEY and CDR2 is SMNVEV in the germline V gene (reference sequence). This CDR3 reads CASRTANYGYTF. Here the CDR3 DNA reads TGTGCCAGCCGCACAGCTAACTATGGCTACACCTTC.

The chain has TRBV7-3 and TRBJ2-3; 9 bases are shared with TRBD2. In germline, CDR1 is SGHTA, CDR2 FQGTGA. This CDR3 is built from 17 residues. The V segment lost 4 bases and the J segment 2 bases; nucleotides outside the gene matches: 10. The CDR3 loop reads CASSSHTIAGDTDTQYF. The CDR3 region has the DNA TGTGCCAGCAGCTCCCACACAATAGCGGGGGACACAGATACGCAGTATTTT. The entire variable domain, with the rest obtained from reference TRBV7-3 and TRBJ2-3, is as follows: GAGVSQTPSNKVTEKGKYVELRCDPISGHTALYWYRQSLGQGPEFLIYFQGTGAADDSGLPNDRFFAVRPEGSVSTLKIQRTERGDSAVYLCASSSHTIAGDTDTQYFGPGTRLTVL.

This CDR3 is CASSEERGRADYGYTF. CDR3 coding DNA: TGTGCCAGCAGTGAAGAGCGGGGGAGGGCGGACTATGGCTACACCTTC. The V and J genes are TRBV6-1 and TRBJ1-2; TRBD1 is a possible D gene (5 bases). This CDR3 comprises 16 residues. CDR1 MNHNS and CDR2 SASEGT come from the germline V gene. The V and J ends lost 1 base and 3 bases respectively, with 15 bases between them.

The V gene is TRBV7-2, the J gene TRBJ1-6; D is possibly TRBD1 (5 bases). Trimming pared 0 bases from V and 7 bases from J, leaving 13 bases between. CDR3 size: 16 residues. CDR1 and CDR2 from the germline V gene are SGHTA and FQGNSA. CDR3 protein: CASSLATRDSNSPLHF. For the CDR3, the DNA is TGTGCCAGCAGCTTAGCGACCCGGGACTCAAATTCACCCCTCCACTTT. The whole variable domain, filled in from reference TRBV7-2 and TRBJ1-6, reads GAGVSQSPSNKVTEKGKDVELRCDPISGHTALYWYRQSLGQGLEFLIYFQGNSAPDKSGLPSDRFSAERTGGSVSTLTIQRTQQEDSAVYLCASSLATRDSNSPLHFGNGTRLTVT.

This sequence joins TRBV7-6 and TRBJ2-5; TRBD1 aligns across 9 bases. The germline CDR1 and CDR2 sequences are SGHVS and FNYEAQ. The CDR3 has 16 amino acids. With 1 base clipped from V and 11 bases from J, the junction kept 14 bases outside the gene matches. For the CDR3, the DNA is TGTGCCAGCAGCTTAGGGGGTAGGACAGGGGTAGGAGAGCAGTACTTC. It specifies CASSLGGRTGVGEQYF. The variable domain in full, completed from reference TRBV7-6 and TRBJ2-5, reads GAGVSQSPRYKVTKRGQDVALRCDPISGHVSLYWYRQALGQGPEFLTYFNYEAQQDKSGLPNDRFSAERPEGSISTLTIQRTEQRDSAMYRCASSLGGRTGVGEQYFGPGTRLLVL.

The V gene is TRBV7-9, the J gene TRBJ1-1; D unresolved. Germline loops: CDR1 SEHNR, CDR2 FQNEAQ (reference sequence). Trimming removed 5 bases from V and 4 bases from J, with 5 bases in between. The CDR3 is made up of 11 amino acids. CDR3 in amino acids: CASSLTTEAFF. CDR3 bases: TGTGCCAGCAGCCTTACCACTGAAGCTTTCTTT.

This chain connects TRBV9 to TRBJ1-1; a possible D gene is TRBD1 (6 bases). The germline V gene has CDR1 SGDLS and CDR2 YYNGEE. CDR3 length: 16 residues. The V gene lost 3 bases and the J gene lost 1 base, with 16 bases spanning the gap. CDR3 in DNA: TGTGCCAGCAGCGCCGAATCAGGGGCGGGGAACACTGAAGCTTTCTTT. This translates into CASSAESGAGNTEAFF.

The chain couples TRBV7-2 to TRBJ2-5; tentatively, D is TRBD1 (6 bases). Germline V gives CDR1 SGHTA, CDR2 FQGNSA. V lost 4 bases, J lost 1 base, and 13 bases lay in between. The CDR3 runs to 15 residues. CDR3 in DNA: TGTGCCAGCAGCTGGATCGGACAGCTCCAAGAGACCCAGTACTTC. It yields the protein CASSWIGQLQETQYF.

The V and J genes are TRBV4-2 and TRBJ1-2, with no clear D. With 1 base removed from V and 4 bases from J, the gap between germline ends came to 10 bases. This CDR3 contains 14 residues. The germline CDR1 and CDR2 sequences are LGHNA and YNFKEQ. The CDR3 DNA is TGTGCCAGCAGCCAAGTCGGTCAGAGCTATGGCTACACCTTC. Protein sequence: CASSQVGQSYGYTF.

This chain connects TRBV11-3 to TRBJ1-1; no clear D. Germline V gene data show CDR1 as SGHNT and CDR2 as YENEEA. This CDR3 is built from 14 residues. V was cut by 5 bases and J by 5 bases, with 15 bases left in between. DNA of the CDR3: TGTGCCAGCAGCCGAAACGGTGCCGCTACTGAAGCTTTCTTT. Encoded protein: CASSRNGAATEAFF.

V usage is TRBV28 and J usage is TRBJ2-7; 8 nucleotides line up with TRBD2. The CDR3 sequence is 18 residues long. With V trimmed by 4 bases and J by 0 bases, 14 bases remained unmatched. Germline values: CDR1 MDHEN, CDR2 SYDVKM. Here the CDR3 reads CASSSNLAGGTSSYEQYF. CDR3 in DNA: TGTGCCAGCAGTTCTAATCTGGCGGGAGGTACCAGCTCCTACGAGCAGTACTTC.

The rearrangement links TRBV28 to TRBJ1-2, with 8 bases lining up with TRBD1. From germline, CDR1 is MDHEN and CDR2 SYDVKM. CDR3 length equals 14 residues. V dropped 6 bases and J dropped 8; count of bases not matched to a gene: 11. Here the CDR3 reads CASSSDRARRGYTF. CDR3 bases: TGTGCCAGCAGCTCGGACAGGGCACGAAGGGGCTACACCTTC.

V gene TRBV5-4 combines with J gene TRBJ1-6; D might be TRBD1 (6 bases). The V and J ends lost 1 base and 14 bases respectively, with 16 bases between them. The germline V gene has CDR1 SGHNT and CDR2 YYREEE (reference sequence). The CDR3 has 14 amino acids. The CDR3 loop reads CASSLHGQRGTLHF. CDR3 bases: TGTGCCAGCAGCTTGCACGGACAGAGGGGGACCCTCCACTTT.

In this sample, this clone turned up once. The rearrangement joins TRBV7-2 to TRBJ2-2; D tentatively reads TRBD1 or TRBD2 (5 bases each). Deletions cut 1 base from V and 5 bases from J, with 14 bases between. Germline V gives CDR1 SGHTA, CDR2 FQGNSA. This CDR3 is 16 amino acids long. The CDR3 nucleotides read TGTGCCAGCAGCTTAGATGGGGGAGTGGGGACCGGGGAGCTGTTTTTT. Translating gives CASSLDGGVGTGELFF.

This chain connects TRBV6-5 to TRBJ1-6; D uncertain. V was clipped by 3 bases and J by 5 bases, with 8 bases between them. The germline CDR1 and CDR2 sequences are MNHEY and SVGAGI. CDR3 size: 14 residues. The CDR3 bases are TGTGCCAGCAGTTATTTTCAAGATAATTCACCCCTCCACTTT. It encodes CASSYFQDNSPLHF.